This T cell receptor beta chain stems from a study of blood T cell repertoires in COVID-19. Study-level background: The United States, Italy and Spain provided the acute and convalescent COVID-19 samples. Nucleic acid was either cDNA or gDNA, and it came from T cells, B-cell-depleted T cells, or PBMCs.

In germline, CDR1 is MRHNA, CDR2 SNTAGT. This CDR3 spans 13 amino acids. With 3 bases clipped from V and 11 bases from J, the junction kept 6 bases outside the gene matches. In its sample, this clone was seen a few times. Per the authors' pipeline: Estimation of nucleated cell counts relied on the amplification of reference gene primers. Some clones are missing from TCRdb's copy, which holds only in-frame ones; the method was immunoSEQ multiplex PCR. Clone size and V and J calls were adopted from that table, with D and trimming inferred from the DNA. The table shows about 220,000 clones, with approximately 82% occurring only once.

The sample comprised peripheral blood. This clonotype was sampled from a woman aged 80 or over with acute or convalescent COVID-19. This chain uses TRBV6-4 with TRBJ1-5; 8 bases line up with TRBD1. This chain's CDR3 is CASSEQGGSAQHF. DNA of the CDR3: TGTGCCAGCAGTGAACAGGGGGGGTCGGCCCAGCATTTT.